This T cell receptor beta chain derives from a study of T-cell reconstitution after alpha-beta-depleted transplantation in children. This clonotype was seen repeatedly, ten times or more. This sample's TCRbeta library carried unique molecular identifier barcodes. Using its own MiXCR run on the PCR reads, TCRdb lists one record per CDR3 protein. The sample holds 230,000 or so distinct CDR3 sequences, 7.5% to 10% seen once. Germline-derived CDR1 and CDR2 are ENHRY and SYGVKD. CDR3 size: 13 residues. V lost 3 bases and J 4 bases, leaving 7 bases between the germline ends. The sequencing used PBMCs from the stem cell graft donor, collected from the stem cell graft. The chain joins TRBV10-3 to TRBJ1-5; D possibly corresponds to TRBD1 (5 bases). This receptor was identified in a human donor who donated a stem cell graft to a child with SCID. CDR3 sequence reads: CAISDGGNQPQHF. CDR3 nucleotides: TGTGCCATCAGTGACGGGGGAAATCAGCCCCAGCATTTT.